Listed here are 11 T cell receptor beta chains from one sample, sequenced in a study of shared clonotypes between healthy human individuals. Selected positively for CCR7 and CD45RO-negative, naive CD8 cells excluded terminally differentiated effector memory CD45RA+ cells. Clones were read by immunoSEQ multiplex PCR, and TCRdb kept only the in-frame ones, dropping some. This table has under 2,000,000 clones, about 95% appearing once. Sequencing input: naive CD8+ T cells sorted from blood. The receptors here all came from a man aged 18 to 30 in good health.

The CDR3 region is CASSVAWLPNEQFF. The CDR3 DNA follows: TGTGCCAGCAGCGTAGCTTGGTTACCCAATGAGCAGTTCTTC. The chain joins TRBV9 to TRBJ2-1; D unresolved. The V gene's germline CDR1 is SGDLS and CDR2 YYNGEE. V was shortened by 0 bases and J by 6 bases, with 10 bases between the two germline ends. This CDR3 region has 14 residues.

The chain has TRBV18 and TRBJ2-7; 7 nucleotides match TRBD2. Germline V CDR1 and CDR2: KGHSH, LQKENI. This CDR3 region has 14 residues. The junction had 4 bases not matched to a gene; V was cut back by 0 bases and J by 5 bases. The CDR3 bases are TGTGCCAGCTCACCACCGATGGGGAGGGACGAGCAGTACTTC. It specifies CASSPPMGRDEQYF.

The CDR3 DNA sequence: TGTGCCAGCAGCCTGCTAGCGGGGGGGCTCGGCGAGCAGTTCTTC. Translating gives CASSLLAGGLGEQFF. The genes are TRBV6-5 and TRBJ2-1, with 12 bases matching TRBD2. Unmatched junction bases numbered 10, after V lost 6 bases and J lost 10 bases. Germline-derived CDR1 and CDR2 are MNHEY and SVGAGI. The length of the CDR3 is 15 residues.

V is TRBV10-3 and J is TRBJ2-3; D uncertain. Germline V gene lookup returns CDR1 ENHRY and CDR2 SYGVKD. The CDR3 runs 16 residues. Trimming took 2 bases from V and 2 from J, leaving 14 bases between them. As DNA, the CDR3 is TGTGCCATCAGTGAGGAAGGGCTATATAACACAGATACGCAGTATTTT. It yields the protein CAISEEGLYNTDTQYF.

CDR3 nucleotide sequence: TGTGCCAGCTTGGTCAGGGGCGGGTCACCCCTCCACTTT. This translates into CASLVRGGSPLHF. The chain couples TRBV28 to TRBJ1-6, with D possibly matching TRBD1 (6 bases). Trimming stripped 8 bases from V and 10 bases from J, with 15 bases between. CDR1 MDHEN and CDR2 SYDVKM come from the germline V gene. CDR3 length equals 13 residues.

The rearrangement links TRBV29-1 to TRBJ1-2; 11 nucleotides match TRBD1. The CDR3 is made up of 12 amino acids. The germline V gene has CDR1 SQVTM and CDR2 ANQGSEA. V gave up 7 bases and J gave up 7 bases; unmatched junction bases: 5. In nucleotides, the CDR3 is TGCAGCGCCTCCGGGACAGGGGGTGGCTACACCTTC. Its protein is CSASGTGGGYTF.

V and J are TRBV29-1 and TRBJ2-1; D is undetermined. From germline, CDR1 is SQVTM and CDR2 ANQGSEA. V lost 3 bases, J lost 2 bases, and 8 bases lay in between. This CDR3 spans 13 amino acids. The CDR3 DNA reads TGCAGCGTTGATTTTTTCACCTACAATGAGCAGTTCTTC. This gives the protein CSVDFFTYNEQFF.

The J gene is TRBJ2-5, the V gene TRBV27; 7 bases line up with TRBD1. From germline, CDR1 is MNHEY and CDR2 SMNVEV (reference sequence). V lost 3 bases and J lost 3; bases outside the gene matches: 4. The CDR3 loop spans 14 amino acids. In DNA, the CDR3 is TGTGCCAGCAGTTTCAGCACAGGGGAAGAGACCCAGTACTTC. Translation: CASSFSTGEETQYF.

The V gene is TRBV11-2, the J gene TRBJ2-2; a weak D match, TRBD1 (6 bases). V gave up 5 bases and J gave up 4 bases, with 14 bases separating them. This CDR3 has 15 amino acids. Germline V CDR1 and CDR2: SGHAT, FQNNGV. CDR3 protein: CASSPSLTGTGELFF. The CDR3 coding sequence is TGTGCCAGCAGCCCTAGCCTGACAGGCACCGGGGAGCTGTTTTTT.

The rearrangement links TRBV9 to TRBJ2-7; D tentatively fits TRBD1 or TRBD2 (5 bases each). V was trimmed by 4 bases and J by 7 bases, leaving 12 bases between them. Germline V gene lookup returns CDR1 SGDLS and CDR2 YYNGEE. CDR3 length: 12 amino acids. The CDR3 protein is CASSPGTWEQYF. As DNA, the CDR3 is TGTGCCAGCAGCCCTGGGACGTGGGAGCAGTACTTC.

This rearrangement joins TRBV11-1 to TRBJ2-5; D gene ambiguous. Trimming shortened V by 1 base and J by 2 bases, and 8 bases separated the two germline ends. CDR1 SGHAT and CDR2 FQDESV come from the germline V gene (reference sequence). The CDR3 has 14 amino acids. CDR3 residues: CASSLEVVQETQYF. The CDR3 coding sequence is TGTGCCAGCAGCTTAGAGGTAGTACAAGAGACCCAGTACTTC.